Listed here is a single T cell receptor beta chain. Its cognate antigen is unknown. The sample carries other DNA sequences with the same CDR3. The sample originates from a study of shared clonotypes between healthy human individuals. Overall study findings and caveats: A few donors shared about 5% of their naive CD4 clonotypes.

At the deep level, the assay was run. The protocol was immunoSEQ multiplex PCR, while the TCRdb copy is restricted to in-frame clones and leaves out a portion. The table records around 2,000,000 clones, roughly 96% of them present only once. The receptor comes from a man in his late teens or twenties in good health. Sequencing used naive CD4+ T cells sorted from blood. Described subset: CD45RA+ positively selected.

CDR3 sequence reads: CASSLRPGAYEQYF. In nucleotides, the CDR3 is TGTGCCAGCAGCTTAAGGCCGGGGGCGTACGAGCAGTACTTC. The chain links TRBV11-2 to TRBJ2-7; D possibly uses TRBD1 or TRBD2 (6 bases each). V lost 2 bases, J lost 4 bases, and 12 bases lay in between. Germline V gives CDR1 SGHAT, CDR2 FQNNGV. This CDR3 has 14 amino acids.